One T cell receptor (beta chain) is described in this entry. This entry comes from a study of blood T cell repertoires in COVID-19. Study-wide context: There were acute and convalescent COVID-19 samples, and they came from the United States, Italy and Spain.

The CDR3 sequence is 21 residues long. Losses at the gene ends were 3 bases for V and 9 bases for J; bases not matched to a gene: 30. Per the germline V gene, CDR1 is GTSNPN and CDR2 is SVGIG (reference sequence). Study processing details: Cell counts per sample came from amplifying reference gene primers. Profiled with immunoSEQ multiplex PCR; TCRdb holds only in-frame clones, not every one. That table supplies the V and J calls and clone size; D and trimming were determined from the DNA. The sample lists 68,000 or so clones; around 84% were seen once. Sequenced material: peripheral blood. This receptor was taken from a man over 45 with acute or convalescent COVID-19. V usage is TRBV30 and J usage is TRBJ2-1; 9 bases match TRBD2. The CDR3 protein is CAWSLTEVRPIIAGVLGEQFF. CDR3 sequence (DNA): TGTGCCTGGAGCCTTACAGAAGTCCGTCCCATAATAGCGGGAGTCTTGGGTGAGCAGTTCTTC.